The 8 T cell receptor beta chains reported below all come from one sample, sequenced in a study of cytomegalovirus exposure and HLA in healthy donors. Assay: immunoSEQ multiplex PCR; the TCRdb copy retains only in-frame clones and omits some. The data show 150,000 to 200,000 clones, approximately 88% seen once. Sequencing was performed on PBMCs. These receptors were obtained from a man between 18 and 29 years old in good health and CMV-seropositive.

In its sample, this clone was seen once. In DNA, the CDR3 is TGTGCCAGCAGTTACCGGGGCGAGCAGTACTTC. Translating it yields CASSYRGEQYF. V usage is TRBV6-5 and J usage is TRBJ2-7; maybe TRBD2 (5 bases). CDR1 is MNHEY and CDR2 is SVGAGI in the germline V gene. The CDR3 consists of 11 residues. The germline V and J ends were trimmed by 2 bases and 6 bases, with 5 bases remaining between them.

The chain couples TRBV2 to TRBJ1-1; D is unclear. CDR3 size: 11 residues. Between the trimmed V and J ends, which lost 1 base and 6 bases, there was a span of 3 bases. CDR1 is SNHLY and CDR2 is FYNNEI in the germline V gene. The DNA for the CDR3 is TGTGCCAGCAGTGAAGTCTCTGAAGCTTTCTTT. Protein: CASSEVSEAFF.

J is TRBJ1-4 and V is TRBV19; the match to TRBD1 covers 7 bases. Germline V lookup: CDR1 LNHDA, CDR2 SQIVND (reference sequence). V dropped 4 bases and J dropped 5; count of bases not matched to a gene: 4. The CDR3 has 14 amino acids. The CDR3 loop is CASSTGTVNEKLFF. The CDR3 coding sequence is TGTGCCAGTAGTACCGGGACAGTCAATGAAAAACTGTTTTTT.

The rearrangement joins TRBV2 to TRBJ2-7, with 8 positions matching TRBD1. The CDR3 runs 14 residues. The V and J ends lost 2 bases and 4 bases, in that order; junction bases with no gene match: 4. Germline values: CDR1 SNHLY, CDR2 FYNNEI. The DNA of the CDR3 is TGTGCCAGCAGTGAAAGGGGACAGGCATACGAGCAGTACTTC. Translated: CASSERGQAYEQYF. Supplemented by reference TRBV2 and TRBJ2-7, the full variable domain reads EPEVTQTPSHQVTQMGQEVILRCVPISNHLYFYWYRQILGQKVEFLVSFYNNEISEKSEIFDDQFSVERPDGSNFTLKIRSTKLEDSAMYFCASSERGQAYEQYFGPGTRLTVT.

This clone was seen only once. This chain uses TRBV27 with TRBJ2-3; TRBD2 is a possible D gene (5 bases). The V and J ends lost 5 bases and 0 bases respectively, with 15 bases between them. Germline CDR1 is MNHEY and CDR2 is SMNVEV (reference sequence). The CDR3 length is 16 residues. CDR3 DNA sequence: TGTGCCAGCAGTCCCGGACTGGGAATGAGCACAGATACGCAGTATTTT. The encoded protein is CASSPGLGMSTDTQYF.

This sequence joins TRBV19 and TRBJ2-4, with 7 bases fitting TRBD2. The CDR3 has 13 amino acids. Germline values: CDR1 LNHDA, CDR2 SQIVND (reference sequence). V shed 8 bases and J 10 bases; nucleotides not matched to a gene: 11. CDR3 sequence (DNA): TGTGCCAGTTTAGGGGACGGGAGGACTATTCAGTACTTC. It specifies CASLGDGRTIQYF.

This chain uses TRBV25-1 with TRBJ2-5; the D gene is possibly TRBD2 (5 bases). V was pared by 4 bases and J by 5 bases, with 23 bases between. The CDR3 spans 17 residues. CDR1 and CDR2 (germline): MGHDK, SYGVNS. The CDR3 region has the DNA TGTGCCAGCAGTGGGAGGACCCCCGACCCTACTTGGGAGACCCAGTACTTC. Translating gives CASSGRTPDPTWETQYF.

The rearrangement uses TRBV6-4 and TRBJ2-7; 10 nucleotides match TRBD1. This CDR3 comprises 14 residues. The V gene end was trimmed by 7 bases and the J gene end by 6 bases; junction bases not matched to a gene: 9. The germline CDR1 and CDR2 sequences are MRHNA and SNTAGT. The CDR3 sequence: CASINGTGAGEQYF. The CDR3 DNA follows: TGTGCCAGCATAAACGGGACAGGGGCTGGCGAGCAGTACTTC.